By sample fraction, the clone carrying this TCR beta chain is medium-sized (0.01 to 0.1%). Antigen: not known. This CDR3 contains 15 residues. Germline assignment: CDR1 LNHDA and CDR2 SQIVND (reference sequence). With 6 bases clipped from V and 5 bases from J, the junction kept 6 bases outside the gene matches. The data were obtained in a study of cytomegalovirus exposure and HLA in healthy donors. Primers included in the PCR were 60 Vbeta and 13 Jbeta primers. The data were produced by immunoSEQ multiplex PCR, yet TCRdb's version contains in-frame clones alone and is incomplete. The sample includes roughly 68,000 clones, over 50% of them seen just once. Broader study findings: There were about 160 TCR beta chains listed as cytomegalovirus-associated.

V and J are TRBV19 and TRBJ2-1, with TRBD2 identical over 11 bases. Sample: PBMCs. This clonotype was sampled from a man aged 40-50 years in good health and CMV-seropositive. CDR3 sequence reads: CASRELAGEDNEQFF. Written as DNA, the CDR3 is TGTGCCAGTAGAGAACTAGCGGGGGAAGACAATGAGCAGTTCTTC.